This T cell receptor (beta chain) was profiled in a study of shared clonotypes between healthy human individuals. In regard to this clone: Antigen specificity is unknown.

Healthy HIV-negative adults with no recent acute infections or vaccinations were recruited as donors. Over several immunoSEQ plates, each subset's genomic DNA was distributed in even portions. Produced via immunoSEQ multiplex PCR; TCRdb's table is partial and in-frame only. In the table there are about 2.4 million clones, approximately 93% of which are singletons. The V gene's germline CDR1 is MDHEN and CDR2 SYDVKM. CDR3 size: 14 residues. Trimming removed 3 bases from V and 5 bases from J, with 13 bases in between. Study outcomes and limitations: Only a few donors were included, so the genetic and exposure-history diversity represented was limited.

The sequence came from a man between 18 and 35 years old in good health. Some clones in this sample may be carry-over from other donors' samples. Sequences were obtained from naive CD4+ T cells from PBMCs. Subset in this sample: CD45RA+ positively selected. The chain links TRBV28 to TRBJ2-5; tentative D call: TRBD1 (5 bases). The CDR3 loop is CASSLGGAGETQYF. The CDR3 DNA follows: TGTGCCAGCAGTTTGGGCGGAGCAGGGGAGACCCAGTACTTC.